Here is one T cell receptor beta chain with its context. These data come from a study of blood T cell repertoires in COVID-19. About the research overall: From T cells, B-cell-depleted T cells, or PBMCs came the material, which was cDNA or gDNA.

In germline, CDR1 is SGHRS, CDR2 YFSETQ. Trimming removed 4 bases at V and 1 base at J, with 11 bases between. This CDR3 contains 14 residues. As processed by the authors: Nucleated cell counts were estimated from reference gene primer amplification. Using immunoSEQ multiplex PCR, the repertoire was profiled, and TCRdb retains in-frame clones only, with some absent. D and trimming were read from the DNA, whereas the V and J calls and clone size are those reported in that table. The repertoire holds roughly 160,000 clones, with 87% as singletons. The clonotype originates from a woman aged 60 to 75 who had recovered from COVID-19. Sequenced input: peripheral blood. The rearrangement joins TRBV5-1 to TRBJ2-5; tentatively, D is TRBD2 (7 bases). The DNA of the CDR3 is TGCGCCAGCAGCGGGGGAGGGGGCCAAGAGACCCAGTACTTC. Protein sequence: CASSGGGGQETQYF.